These 5 T cell receptor beta chains share one sample of origin, sequenced in a study of blood T cell repertoires in COVID-19. Some clones are missing from TCRdb's copy, which holds only in-frame ones; the method was immunoSEQ multiplex PCR. The sample has roughly 80,000 clones; 90% are singletons. Specimen: peripheral blood. These receptors came from a man in his sixties with acute or convalescent COVID-19.

The chain uses TRBV9 and TRBJ1-6; a weak D match, TRBD1 (6 bases). Germline V gene lookup returns CDR1 SGDLS and CDR2 YYNGEE. This CDR3 has 14 residues. V was trimmed by 3 bases and J by 9 bases, leaving 13 bases between them. The CDR3: CASSAGGGGSPLHF. The CDR3 coding sequence is TGTGCCAGCAGCGCAGGCGGGGGCGGTTCACCCCTCCACTTT.

V usage is TRBV19 and J usage is TRBJ2-7; 8 nucleotides line up with TRBD2. This CDR3 comprises 14 residues. CDR1 and CDR2 from the germline V gene are LNHDA and SQIVND (reference sequence). J was trimmed by 1 base and V by 6 bases; bases with no gene match: 5. CDR3 nucleotides: TGTGCCAGTAGGCTAGCGGGCCCGTCCTACGAGCAGTACTTC. Its translation: CASRLAGPSYEQYF.

The table lists this clone with a count of one. The CDR3 DNA is TGCGCCAGCAGCGTACAGGTTAGCTCCTACGAGCAGTACTTC. It yields the protein CASSVQVSSYEQYF. The chain combines TRBV4-1 with TRBJ2-7, with D perhaps matching TRBD1 (5 bases). The CDR3 is made up of 14 amino acids. Germline V gene lookup returns CDR1 MGHRA and CDR2 YSYEKL. Trimming shortened V by 5 bases and J by 0 bases, and 11 bases separated the two germline ends.

V usage is TRBV3-1 (or the pseudogene TRBV3-2) and J usage is TRBJ1-5; 7 nucleotides match TRBD1. From germline, CDR1 is LGHDT and CDR2 YNNKEL (reference sequence). The CDR3 is 11 amino acids. The CDR3 nucleotides read TGTGAAAGGGGGCGCCGCCAGCCCCAGCATTTT. It yields the protein CERGRRQPQHF.

V gene TRBV19 combines with J gene TRBJ2-5, with 8 bases aligning to TRBD2. CDR3 length: 14 amino acids. The J segment lost 4 bases and the V segment lost 2 bases, leaving 3 bases of the junction unmatched. Germline V CDR1 and CDR2: LNHDA, SQIVND (reference sequence). The CDR3 bases are TGTGCCAGTAGTATATCCCTAGCGGGAGAGACCCAGTACTTC. The encoded protein is CASSISLAGETQYF.